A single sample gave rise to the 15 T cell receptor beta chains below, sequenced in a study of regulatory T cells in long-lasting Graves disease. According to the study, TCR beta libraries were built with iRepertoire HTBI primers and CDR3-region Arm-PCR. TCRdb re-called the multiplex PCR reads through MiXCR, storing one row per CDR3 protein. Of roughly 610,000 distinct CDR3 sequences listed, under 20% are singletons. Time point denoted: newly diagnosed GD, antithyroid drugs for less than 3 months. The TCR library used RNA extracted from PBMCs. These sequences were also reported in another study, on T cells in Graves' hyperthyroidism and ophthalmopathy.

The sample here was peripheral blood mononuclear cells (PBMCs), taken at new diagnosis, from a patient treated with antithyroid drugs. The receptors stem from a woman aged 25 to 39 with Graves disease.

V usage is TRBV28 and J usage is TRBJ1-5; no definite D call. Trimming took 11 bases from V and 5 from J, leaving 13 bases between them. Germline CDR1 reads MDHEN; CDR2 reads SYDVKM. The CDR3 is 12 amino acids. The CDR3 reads CAASGGDQPQHF. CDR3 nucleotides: TGTGCCGCCAGCGGTGGAGATCAGCCCCAGCATTTT.

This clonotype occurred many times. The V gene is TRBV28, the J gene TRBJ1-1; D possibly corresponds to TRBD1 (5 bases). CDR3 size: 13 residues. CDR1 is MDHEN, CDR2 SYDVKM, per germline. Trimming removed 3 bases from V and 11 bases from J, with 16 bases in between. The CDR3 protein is CASSFLGVGGAFF. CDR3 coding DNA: TGTGCCAGCAGTTTTCTAGGGGTCGGTGGGGCTTTCTTT.

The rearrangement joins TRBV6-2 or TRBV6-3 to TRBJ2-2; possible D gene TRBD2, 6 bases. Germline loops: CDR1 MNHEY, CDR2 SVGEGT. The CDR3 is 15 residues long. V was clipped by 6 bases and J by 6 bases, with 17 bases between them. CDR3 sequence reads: CASSRGYAGPGELFF. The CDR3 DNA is TGTGCCAGCAGCCGGGGGTACGCAGGGCCCGGGGAGCTGTTTTTT.

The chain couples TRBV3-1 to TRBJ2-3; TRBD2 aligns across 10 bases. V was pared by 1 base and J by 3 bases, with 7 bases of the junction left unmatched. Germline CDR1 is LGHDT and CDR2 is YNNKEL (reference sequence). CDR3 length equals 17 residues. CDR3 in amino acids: CASSQGAGLATTDTQYF. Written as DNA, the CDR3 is TGTGCCAGCAGCCAAGGGGCGGGACTAGCGACGACAGATACGCAGTATTTT.

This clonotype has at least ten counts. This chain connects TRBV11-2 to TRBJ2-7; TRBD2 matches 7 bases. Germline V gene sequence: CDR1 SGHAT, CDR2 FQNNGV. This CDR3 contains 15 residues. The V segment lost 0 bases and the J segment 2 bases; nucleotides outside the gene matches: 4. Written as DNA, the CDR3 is TGTGCCAGCAGCTTAGAACGGGGGGTGACCTACGAGCAGTACTTC. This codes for CASSLERGVTYEQYF.

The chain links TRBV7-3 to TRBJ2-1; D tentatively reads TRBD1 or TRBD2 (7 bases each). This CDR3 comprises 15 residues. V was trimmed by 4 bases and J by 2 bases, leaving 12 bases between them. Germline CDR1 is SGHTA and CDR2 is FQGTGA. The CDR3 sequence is CASSSGGAPYNEQFF. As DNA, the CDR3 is TGTGCCAGCAGCTCAGGGGGGGCTCCCTACAATGAGCAGTTCTTC. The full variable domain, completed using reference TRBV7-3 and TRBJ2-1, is GAGVSQTPSNKVTEKGKYVELRCDPISGHTALYWYRQSLGQGPEFLIYFQGTGAADDSGLPNDRFFAVRPEGSVSTLKIQRTERGDSAVYLCASSSGGAPYNEQFFGPGTRLTVL.

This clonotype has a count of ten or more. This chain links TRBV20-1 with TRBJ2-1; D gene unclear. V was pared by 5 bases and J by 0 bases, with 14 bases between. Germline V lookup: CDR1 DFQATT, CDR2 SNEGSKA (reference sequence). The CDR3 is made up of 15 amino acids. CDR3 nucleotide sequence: TGCAGTGCTCTGAACAGCCGGAGCTCCTACAATGAGCAGTTCTTC. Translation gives CSALNSRSSYNEQFF.

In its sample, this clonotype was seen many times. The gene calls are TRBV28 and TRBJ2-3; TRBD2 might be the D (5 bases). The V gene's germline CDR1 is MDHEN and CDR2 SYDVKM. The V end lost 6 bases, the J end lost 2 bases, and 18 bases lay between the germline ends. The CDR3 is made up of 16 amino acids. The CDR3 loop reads CASSVFTAEYTDTQYF. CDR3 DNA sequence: TGTGCCAGCAGCGTCTTTACAGCGGAATACACAGATACGCAGTATTTT.

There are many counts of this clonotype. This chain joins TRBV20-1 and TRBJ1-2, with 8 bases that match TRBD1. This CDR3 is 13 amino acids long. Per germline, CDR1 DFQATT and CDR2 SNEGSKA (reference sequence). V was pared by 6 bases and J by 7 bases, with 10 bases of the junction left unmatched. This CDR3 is CSADDRGNGGYTF. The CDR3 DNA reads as TGCAGTGCCGACGACAGGGGCAACGGTGGCTACACCTTC.

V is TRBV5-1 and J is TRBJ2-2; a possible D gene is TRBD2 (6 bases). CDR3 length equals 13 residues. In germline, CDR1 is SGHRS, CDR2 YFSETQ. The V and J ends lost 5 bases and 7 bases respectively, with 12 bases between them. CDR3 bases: TGCGCCAGCAGTGGGGGGAGACTCGGGGAGCTGTTTTTT. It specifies CASSGGRLGELFF.

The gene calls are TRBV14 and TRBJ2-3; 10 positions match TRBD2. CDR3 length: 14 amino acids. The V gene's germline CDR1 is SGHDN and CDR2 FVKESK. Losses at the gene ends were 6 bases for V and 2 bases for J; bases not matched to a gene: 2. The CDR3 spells CASRLAGTTDTQYF. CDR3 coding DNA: TGTGCCAGCAGACTAGCGGGAACCACAGATACGCAGTATTTT.

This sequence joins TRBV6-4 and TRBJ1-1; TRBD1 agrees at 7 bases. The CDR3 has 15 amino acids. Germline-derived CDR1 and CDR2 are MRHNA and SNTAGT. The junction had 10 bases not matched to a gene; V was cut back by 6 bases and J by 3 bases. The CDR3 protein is CASSIHPGTDTEAFF. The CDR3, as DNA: TGTGCCAGCAGCATCCACCCCGGGACAGACACTGAAGCTTTCTTT.

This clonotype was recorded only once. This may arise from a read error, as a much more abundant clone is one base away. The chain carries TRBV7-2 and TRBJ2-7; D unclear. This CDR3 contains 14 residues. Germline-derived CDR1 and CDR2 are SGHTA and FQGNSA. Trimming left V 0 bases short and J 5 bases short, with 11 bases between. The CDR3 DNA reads TGTGCCAGCAGCTTAGCCTCTAACGGGCACGAGCAGTACTTC. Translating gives CASSLASNGHEQYF.

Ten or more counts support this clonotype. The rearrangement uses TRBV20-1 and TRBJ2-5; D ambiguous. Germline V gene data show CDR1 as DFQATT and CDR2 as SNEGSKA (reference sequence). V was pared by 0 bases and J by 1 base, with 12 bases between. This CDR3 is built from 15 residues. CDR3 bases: TGCAGTGCTAGAGATCCCACAGTTCCCCAAGAGACCCAGTACTTC. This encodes CSARDPTVPQETQYF.

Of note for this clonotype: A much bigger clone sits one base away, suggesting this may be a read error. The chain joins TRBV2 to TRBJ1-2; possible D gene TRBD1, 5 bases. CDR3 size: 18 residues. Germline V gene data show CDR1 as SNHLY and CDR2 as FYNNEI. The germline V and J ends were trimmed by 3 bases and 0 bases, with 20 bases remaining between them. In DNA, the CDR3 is TGTGCCAGCAGTGACCCCAGGACACAGGAGTTAGCTAACTATGGCTACACCTTC. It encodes CASSDPRTQELANYGYTF.